A selection of T cell receptor beta chains follows, all from one sample in a study of blood T cell repertoires in COVID-19. Measured with immunoSEQ multiplex PCR; TCRdb has only the in-frame clones, and not every one. Among 250,000 to 350,000 clones listed, roughly 90% were seen once. The specimen sequenced was PBMCs or T cells enriched from blood (not recorded which). These TCRs come from a young woman who had recovered from COVID-19. The CDR3 runs from the conserved cysteine through the conserved F or W. A D gene is named only where the DNA matches it firmly. For some rows the clone size is stated as once, few or many, or as a class when expanded; others skip it.

V gene	J gene	clone size	D gene	CDR3 DNA	CDR3 protein
TRBV9	TRBJ1-5	.	.	TGTGCCAGCAGCGTAGAGGGGTTTAGCAATCAGCCCCAGCATTTT	CASSVEGFSNQPQHF
TRBV7-2	TRBJ2-1	.	.	TGTGCCAGCAGCAGCCGCGGGATAAGCTCCTACAATGAGCAGTTCTTC	CASSSRGISSYNEQFF
TRBV23-1	TRBJ2-1	.	.	TGCGCCAGCAGTCAATCCGATGAGTTTTTATGTGAGCAGTTCTTC	CASSQSDEFLCEQFF
TRBV5-1	TRBJ2-3	.	TRBD1	TGCGCCAGCAGTTCACAGGGGGGATTTAGCACAGATACGCAGTATTTT	CASSSQGGFSTDTQYF
TRBV5-1	TRBJ2-2	.	.	TGCGCCAGCAGCTTTACGGGTGGAACCGGGGAGCTGTTTTTT	CASSFTGGTGELFF
TRBV9	TRBJ2-4	.	TRBD1	TGTGCCAGCAGCGTAGGGGGACAGACCCCAAACATTCAGTACTTC	CASSVGGQTPNIQYF
TRBV29-1	TRBJ1-1	.	.	TGCAGCGTTGAGGTGGGCAAAGCTTTCTTT	CSVEVGKAFF
TRBV5-5	TRBJ1-5	.	.	TGTGCCAGCAGCTTGGGAGAGTATCAGCCCCAGCATTTT	CASSLGEYQPQHF
TRBV27	TRBJ2-1	.	.	TGTGCCAGCAGGCCCGGGACACTTAGCTCCTACAATGAGCAGTTCTTC	CASRPGTLSSYNEQFF
TRBV10-3	TRBJ2-2	.	TRBD2	TGTGCCATCAGTGTTACTAGCGGGTACACCGGGGAGCTGTTTTTT	CAISVTSGYTGELFF
TRBV19	TRBJ2-7	.	TRBD2	TGTGCCAGTAGTATTCCACAAGGGACTAGCGGCGACTACGAGCAGTACTTC	CASSIPQGTSGDYEQYF
TRBV18	TRBJ1-6	.	.	TGTGCCACGACCTGGACCAGGGGTAATTCACCCCTCCACTTT	CATTWTRGNSPLHF
TRBV5-1	TRBJ2-3	.	.	TGCGCCAGCAGCTTCGGGACAGATACGCAGTATTTT	CASSFGTDTQYF
TRBV7-9	TRBJ1-4	.	.	TGTGCCAGCAGCCGCGGGGGCACTAATGAAAAACTGTTTTTT	CASSRGGTNEKLFF
TRBV5-1	TRBJ1-2	.	TRBD1	TGCGCCAGCAGCTTTCGGACAGGGGGCGAAGGAAGTACGGCTGGCTACACCTTC	CASSFRTGGEGSTAGYTF
TRBV28	TRBJ2-7	.	TRBD1	TGTGCCAGCAGTTCCCCGGGACAGGGCTCCTACGAGCAGTACTTC	CASSSPGQGSYEQYF
TRBV5-6	TRBJ1-2	.	TRBD1	TGTGCCAGCAGGGGACAGACCTACACCTTC	CASRGQTYTF
TRBV18	TRBJ2-1	.	.	TGTGCCAGCTCACCCAGCGACCGCTACAATGAGCAGTTCTTC	CASSPSDRYNEQFF
TRBV19	TRBJ2-1	.	TRBD2	TGTGCCAGTAGTATCCGGGCTAGCGGGTTTAATGAGCAGTTCTTC	CASSIRASGFNEQFF
TRBV21-1	TRBJ1-5	.	.	TGTGCCAGCAGCAAAGAAAGCTGGCAGCCCCAGCATTTT	CASSKESWQPQHF
TRBV10-3	TRBJ2-7	.	.	TGTGCCATCAGCACGACAGCTTACGAGCAGTACTTC	CAISTTAYEQYF
TRBV11-3	TRBJ1-2	.	TRBD1	TGTGCCAGCAGCTTTTCACAGGGGAATGGCTACACCTTC	CASSFSQGNGYTF
TRBV2	TRBJ2-3	.	.	TGTGCCAGCAGTCTTTTTTCTAGCCCCACAGATACGCAGTATTTT	CASSLFSSPTDTQYF
TRBV5-1	TRBJ1-1	.	TRBD1	TGCGCCAGCAGCCCTTCAGGGGGCGAATTCACTGAAGCTTTCTTT	CASSPSGGEFTEAFF
TRBV6-1	TRBJ1-4	.	.	TGTGCCAGCAGTGAAGGACACCGGCTAATTGAAAAACTGTTTTTT	CASSEGHRLIEKLFF
TRBV7-9	TRBJ1-3	.	.	TGTGCCAGCAGCTTCCCGGTTGTCGGAAACACCATATATTTT	CASSFPVVGNTIYF
TRBV19	TRBJ2-7	.	TRBD2	TGTGCCAGTAGTATCTATAGAGGGAGGGTTGGCGAGCAGTACTTC	CASSIYRGRVGEQYF
TRBV7-9	TRBJ2-7	many	.	TGTGCCAGCAGCACCTCGCGGGAGCAGTACTTC	CASSTSREQYF
TRBV29-1	TRBJ1-1	once	.	TGCAGCGTGGGGCTCGAAAACACTGAAGCTTTCTTT	CSVGLENTEAFF
TRBV29-1	TRBJ2-1	.	.	TGCAGCGTTGAATCCTCCGGGACAACGAATGAGCAGTTCTTC	CSVESSGTTNEQFF
TRBV7-2	TRBJ1-2	.	.	TGTGCCAGCAGCCCGTCGGGAGGGGATGGCTACACCTTC	CASSPSGGDGYTF